The clone carrying this TCR beta chain was counted between two and nine times. Its specificity is unknown. Isolated RNA was reverse transcribed in full, so expressed TCRB transcripts were sequenced. Some clones are missing from TCRdb's copy, which holds only in-frame ones; the method was immunoSEQ multiplex PCR. The table includes about 390,000 clones, around 9.6% detected once. The sample comes from a study of beta chain features in type 1 diabetes. Deletions cut 4 bases from V and 10 bases from J, with 14 bases between. The CDR3 covers 12 residues. The germline V gene has CDR1 SGDLS and CDR2 YYNGEE. Study-level points and caveats: Cells that show high TCR expression could be over-represented by cDNA sequencing. Naive, central memory and Treg TCRB repertoires appeared more alike in patients than in healthy donors. Moderate yet significant TCRB CDR3 shortening was seen in Type 1 diabetes patients in all four CD4+ subsets.

Sequencing was carried out using central memory CD4+ T cells from blood. The chain recombines TRBV9 with TRBJ2-5; D not certain. The sequence came from a man under 40 with type 1 diabetes. CDR3 in amino acids: CASSPLLGDQYF. The CDR3 bases are TGTGCCAGCAGCCCCCTTTTGGGTGACCAGTACTTC.